The rows below give T cell receptor beta chains drawn from one sample of a study of blood T cell repertoires in COVID-19. Sequencing was performed with immunoSEQ multiplex PCR; in TCRdb, only in-frame clones are kept and a portion is missing. The sample shows about 130,000 clones, about 89% of them seen only once. The sample was peripheral blood. These receptors all come from a man aged 50 or older with active or convalescent COVID-19. The CDR3 runs from the conserved cysteine through the conserved F or W. D genes are given only for firm matches. Size values are once, few and many counts, or a class for expanded clones, and some rows have none.

V gene	clone size	J gene	D gene	CDR3 protein	CDR3 DNA
TRBV24-1	-	TRBJ2-1	TRBD2	CATSDPKRGLKTGGNEQFF	TGTGCCACCAGTGATCCCAAGCGGGGACTAAAAACGGGGGGCAATGAGCAGTTCTTC
TRBV28	-	TRBJ2-3	TRBD2	CASSLVIAGGSTDTQYF	TGTGCCAGCAGTTTAGTTATAGCGGGAGGTAGCACAGATACGCAGTATTTT
TRBV19	-	TRBJ1-1	-	CASRRSNTEAFF	TGTGCCAGTAGGAGGTCGAACACTGAAGCTTTCTTT
TRBV19	-	TRBJ2-6	-	CASKTITAGANVLTF	TGTGCCAGTAAAACAATAACAGCTGGGGCCAACGTCCTGACTTTC
TRBV19	few	TRBJ2-7	TRBD1	CASRPQGAGEQYF	TGTGCCAGTAGGCCACAGGGGGCGGGCGAGCAGTACTTC
TRBV2	-	TRBJ2-2	-	CASSVSQGGTGELFF	TGTGCCAGCAGTGTTTCCCAGGGTGGAACCGGGGAGCTGTTTTTT
TRBV5-1	-	TRBJ2-7	TRBD1	CASSYRPGQGAYEQYF	TGCGCCAGCAGCTACCGACCGGGACAGGGAGCCTACGAGCAGTACTTC
TRBV5-1	few	TRBJ2-2	-	CASSLTGWANTGELFF	TGCGCCAGCAGTCTAACAGGATGGGCGAACACCGGGGAGCTGTTTTTT
TRBV5-8	few	TRBJ1-5	TRBD1	CASSLDTGGWDQPQHF	TGTGCCAGCAGCTTGGATACAGGGGGTTGGGATCAGCCCCAGCATTTT
TRBV5-1	once	TRBJ2-7	-	CASSLISGSYEQYF	TGCGCCAGCAGCTTGATTAGCGGATCCTACGAGCAGTACTTC
TRBV7-9	-	TRBJ2-5	TRBD2	CASSPWGTSGSQQTQYF	TGTGCCAGCAGCCCATGGGGGACTAGCGGGAGCCAACAGACCCAGTACTTC
TRBV20-1	-	TRBJ2-7	-	CSARGGYEQYF	TGCAGTGCTAGGGGGGGTTACGAGCAGTACTTC
TRBV3-1/TRBV3-2	-	TRBJ1-3	-	CASSLWGSQGPGNTIYF	TGTGCCAGCAGCCTCTGGGGGTCACAGGGACCGGGAAACACCATATATTTT
TRBV19	-	TRBJ2-3	TRBD2	CASSLAGGGTRDTQYF	TGTGCCAGCTCGCTAGCGGGGGGAGGCACCAGAGATACGCAGTATTTT
TRBV7-2	-	TRBJ1-1	-	CASSLVGGLSNTEAFF	TGTGCCAGCAGCTTAGTGGGGGGGCTGTCGAACACTGAAGCTTTCTTT
TRBV5-6	-	TRBJ2-7	-	CASSRDPGLRSYEQYF	TGTGCCAGCAGCCGAGATCCGGGACTCCGCTCCTACGAGCAGTACTTC
TRBV30	-	TRBJ2-1	-	CAWSTSGHYKGTNEQFF	TGTGCCTGGAGTACTTCGGGACACTACAAAGGGACCAATGAGCAGTTCTTC
TRBV12-3/TRBV12-4	-	TRBJ1-6	-	CASTRQMTPLHF	TGTGCCAGCACCCGACAGATGACACCCCTCCACTTT
TRBV29-1	-	TRBJ2-2	-	CSVEGVRRNTGELFF	TGCAGCGTTGAAGGGGTTAGGAGAAACACCGGGGAGCTGTTTTTT
TRBV7-6	-	TRBJ2-3	-	CATRGIAPGHTDTQYF	TGTGCCACGAGAGGCATCGCGCCCGGTCACACAGATACGCAGTATTTT
TRBV7-7	-	TRBJ2-5	TRBD2	CASSPVGLAGEETQYF	TGTGCCAGCAGCCCAGTGGGTTTAGCGGGAGAGGAGACCCAGTACTTC
TRBV5-4	-	TRBJ2-3	-	CASSLRSLGTDTQYF	TGTGCCAGCAGCTTGCGGTCTCTGGGCACAGATACGCAGTATTTT
TRBV19	-	TRBJ2-3	TRBD2	CASSTRTSGSPTQYF	TGTGCCAGTAGTACCCGGACTAGCGGGAGCCCTACGCAGTATTTT
TRBV2	-	TRBJ2-7	TRBD2	CASSVVALSGMGEQYF	TGTGCCAGCAGTGTCGTGGCGCTTAGCGGGATGGGCGAGCAGTACTTC
TRBV18	-	TRBJ2-1	TRBD2	CASSILAGAYNNEQFF	TGTGCCAGCTCAATACTAGCGGGGGCTTATAACAATGAGCAGTTCTTC
TRBV9	-	TRBJ2-3	-	CASSVVVGGGTDTQYF	TGTGCCAGCAGCGTAGTAGTAGGGGGTGGCACAGATACGCAGTATTTT
TRBV5-1	-	TRBJ2-3	-	CASRRGGGDTQYF	TGCGCCAGCAGACGGGGAGGGGGAGATACGCAGTATTTT
TRBV6-2/TRBV6-3	-	TRBJ2-7	-	CASSRQYEQYF	TGTGCCAGCAGTCGACAGTACGAGCAGTACTTC
TRBV13	-	TRBJ2-7	-	CASSFVGAYEQYF	TGTGCCAGCAGCTTCGTCGGAGCCTACGAGCAGTACTTC
TRBV20-1	once	TRBJ2-3	-	CSASLRREGDTQYF	TGCAGTGCTAGTCTCCGCAGGGAAGGGGATACGCAGTATTTT
TRBV21-1	-	TRBJ2-5	-	CASSNSRDYHQETQYF	TGTGCCAGCAGCAACAGCCGGGACTATCACCAAGAGACCCAGTACTTC
TRBV3-1/TRBV3-2	-	TRBJ2-1	TRBD1	CASSRRQGGLTEQFF	TGTGCCAGCAGCCGACGACAGGGGGGTTTGACTGAGCAGTTCTTC
TRBV11-3	-	TRBJ2-3	-	CASSLEPAPGTDTQYF	TGTGCCAGCAGCTTAGAGCCCGCACCAGGCACAGATACGCAGTATTTT
TRBV19	once	TRBJ2-1	-	CASSMGGGEHEQFF	TGTGCCAGTAGTATGGGCGGAGGGGAGCATGAGCAGTTCTTC
TRBV19	few	TRBJ2-3	TRBD1	CASSPPRQGDTDTQYF	TGTGCCAGTAGTCCCCCCCGACAGGGGGACACAGATACGCAGTATTTT
TRBV6-4	-	TRBJ2-1	-	CASSDVGGAYNEQFF	TGTGCCAGCAGTGACGTTGGAGGGGCCTACAATGAGCAGTTCTTC
TRBV15	-	TRBJ1-1	-	CATSRDLRVTEAFF	TGTGCCACCAGCAGAGATCTGAGGGTCACTGAAGCTTTCTTT
TRBV4-1	-	TRBJ1-6	TRBD1	CASSPFKDTGDNSPLHF	TGCGCCAGCAGCCCGTTTAAAGACACAGGGGATAATTCACCCCTCCACTTT
TRBV5-1	-	TRBJ2-7	TRBD2	CASSPDGGLAGGYEQYF	TGCGCCAGCAGCCCGGACGGGGGGCTAGCGGGAGGCTACGAGCAGTACTTC
TRBV9	once	TRBJ2-2	-	CASSVVASGVRNTGELFF	TGTGCCAGCAGCGTAGTAGCCTCCGGAGTAAGGAACACCGGGGAGCTGTTTTTT
TRBV2	-	TRBJ2-5	TRBD1	CASTFSPGQGGRETQYF	TGTGCCAGCACCTTTTCTCCGGGACAGGGGGGGAGAGAGACCCAGTACTTC
TRBV5-1	-	TRBJ2-7	-	CASSLDPGAGYEQYF	TGCGCCAGCAGCTTGGACCCAGGGGCGGGCTACGAGCAGTACTTC
TRBV5-3	few	TRBJ1-5	-	CARSLRPRGSNQPQHF	TGTGCCAGAAGCCTGAGACCCAGGGGTAGCAATCAGCCCCAGCATTTT
TRBV14	once	TRBJ2-3	-	CASSRGLITDTQYF	TGTGCCAGCAGCCGGGGGCTAATCACAGATACGCAGTATTTT
TRBV12-5	-	TRBJ2-5	TRBD2	CASGLGGGAQETQYF	TGTGCTAGTGGTTTGGGCGGGGGGGCCCAAGAGACCCAGTACTTC